Described below is a single T cell receptor (beta chain) sequence and its context. Its antigen remains unknown. The sample is drawn from a study of molecular identifiers for immune sequencing clone quantification. Whole-study findings and limits: Over 99% of CMV-specific effector molecules, but under 1% of naive ones, were in clones above 20 copies.

Input for naive CD8 libraries was 20,000 to 1,000,000 sorted cells; the RNA fraction used was 10%, 30% or 50%. A CD8+CD4-CCR7+CD45RA+ gate was used to sort naive CD8 T cells. MiXCR was run by TCRdb on the PCR reads, yielding one entry per CDR3 protein. The sample lists a few hundred thousand distinct CDR3 sequences; 20% to 25% were seen once. The CDR3 sequence is 17 residues long. The germline V and J ends were trimmed by 2 bases and 2 bases, with 17 bases remaining between them. CDR1 is ENHRY, CDR2 SYGVKD, per germline. The sequence was obtained from a human donor in good health. Some libraries in this study had Jurkat cell RNA spiked in. Sequences were obtained from naive CD8+ T cells from blood, with Jurkat cell RNA spiked in. As to subset: FACS-sorted CD8+CD4-CCR7+CD45RA+ naive T cells. The chain employs TRBV10-3 and TRBJ2-3; D may be TRBD2 (6 bases). CDR3 in amino acids: CAISEDSQGGITDTQYF. The CDR3 DNA follows: TGTGCCATCAGTGAGGATAGCCAGGGAGGAATCACAGATACGCAGTATTTT.